These 19 T cell receptor beta chains came from one sample sequenced in a study of blood T cell repertoires in COVID-19. Sequencing was performed with immunoSEQ multiplex PCR; in TCRdb, only in-frame clones are kept and a portion is missing. The repertoire has 430,000 or so clones, approximately 87% of them found once; the top ten carry less than 2%. Source material: PBMCs or T cells enriched from blood (not recorded which). All receptors derive from a woman between 35 and 50 years old who had recovered from COVID-19.

This sequence joins TRBV27 and TRBJ1-2, with D maybe TRBD1 (6 bases). CDR1 is MNHEY, CDR2 SMNVEV, per germline (reference sequence). The length of the CDR3 is 12 residues. Trimming removed 10 bases from V and 2 bases from J, with 11 bases in between. The CDR3 region has the DNA TGTGCCATCTTCGGACAGAACTATGGCTACACCTTC. This encodes CAIFGQNYGYTF.

The rearrangement joins TRBV10-3 to TRBJ1-4; no reliable D call. Germline V gives CDR1 ENHRY, CDR2 SYGVKD. V lost 4 bases to trimming and J lost 7 bases, with 10 bases between them. The CDR3 consists of 13 residues. As DNA, the CDR3 is TGTGCCATCAGTGCCGAGTTCGGTGAAAAACTGTTTTTT. Translated: CAISAEFGEKLFF.

The V call is TRBV27, the J call TRBJ1-5; D gene uncertain. There are 17 residues in the CDR3. V lost 2 bases and J 1 base, leaving 15 bases between the germline ends. The germline gives CDR1 MNHEY, CDR2 SMNVEV (reference sequence). The CDR3: CASSLKALPMSNQPQHF. The CDR3 DNA is TGTGCCAGCAGTTTAAAGGCACTACCAATGAGCAATCAGCCCCAGCATTTT.

The chain uses TRBV4-1 and TRBJ1-1, with D possibly being TRBD1 (6 bases). The CDR3 totals 17 residues. Germline V gene data show CDR1 as MGHRA and CDR2 as YSYEKL. V gave up 4 bases and J gave up 0 bases, with 18 bases separating them. The CDR3 sequence is CASSPWGQVVMNTEAFF. CDR3 sequence (DNA): TGCGCCAGCAGCCCCTGGGGGCAGGTAGTTATGAACACTGAAGCTTTCTTT.

The V call is TRBV27, the J call TRBJ2-3; TRBD2 matches at 10 bases. This CDR3 is built from 17 residues. V shed 7 bases, J shed 2 bases, and the junction held 12 bases outside the gene matches. The germline CDR1 and CDR2 sequences are MNHEY and SMNVEV (reference sequence). The CDR3 coding sequence is TGTGCCAGCAAAGGCGGGACTAGCGAAGACTACACAGATACGCAGTATTTT. It codes for CASKGGTSEDYTDTQYF.

V and J are TRBV12-3 or TRBV12-4 and TRBJ2-2; D is uncertain. This CDR3 has 12 residues. V lost 3 bases and J lost 7, with 6 bases in between. CDR3 sequence reads: CASSFPDGELFF. CDR3 nucleotide sequence: TGTGCCAGCAGTTTTCCAGACGGGGAGCTGTTTTTT.

The chain employs TRBV7-6 and TRBJ2-3, with 12 nucleotides matching TRBD2. The length of the CDR3 is 20 residues. The junction had 11 bases not matched to a gene; V was cut back by 1 base and J by 0 bases. Germline values: CDR1 SGHVS, CDR2 FNYEAQ. CDR3 region: CASSLEALAGGPSSTDTQYF. The CDR3 DNA sequence: TGTGCCAGCAGCTTAGAGGCCCTAGCGGGAGGGCCCTCTAGCACAGATACGCAGTATTTT. Drawing the rest from reference TRBV7-6 and TRBJ2-3, the complete variable domain is GAGVSQSPRYKVTKRGQDVALRCDPISGHVSLYWYRQALGQGPEFLTYFNYEAQQDKSGLPNDRFSAERPEGSISTLTIQRTEQRDSAMYRCASSLEALAGGPSSTDTQYFGPGTRLTVL.

CDR3 DNA sequence: TGTGCCAGCAGCTTCTTGGACAGGGGGAACGGCTACACCTTC. Its translation: CASSFLDRGNGYTF. V gene TRBV11-2 combines with J gene TRBJ1-2, with 10 nucleotides matching TRBD1. V lost 3 bases, J lost 8 bases, and 6 bases stayed unmatched. The germline CDR1 and CDR2 sequences are SGHAT and FQNNGV. The CDR3 covers 14 residues.

The chain links TRBV11-2 to TRBJ2-1; the D is unclear. V gave up 2 bases and J gave up 0 bases, with 11 bases separating them. Germline V gene lookup returns CDR1 SGHAT and CDR2 FQNNGV. This CDR3 has 16 amino acids. The CDR3 coding sequence is TGTGCCAGCAGCTTAATTCTCCCCTTCTCCTACAATGAGCAGTTCTTC. Protein product: CASSLILPFSYNEQFF.

V usage is TRBV30 and J usage is TRBJ1-1; D remains ambiguous. The CDR3 extends over 13 amino acids. V shed 1 base and J shed 10 bases, with 16 bases lying between them. Germline-derived CDR1 and CDR2 are GTSNPN and SVGIG (reference sequence). The chain's CDR3 is CAWSGPGSLGAFF. The CDR3 DNA follows: TGTGCCTGGAGTGGGCCGGGGAGCCTCGGAGCTTTCTTT. Full variable domain (rest looked up from reference TRBV30 and TRBJ1-1): SQTIHQWPATLVQPVGSPLSLECTVEGTSNPNLYWYRQAAGRGLQLLFYSVGIGQISSEVPQNLSASRPQDRQFILSSKKLLLSDSGFYLCAWSGPGSLGAFFGQGTRLTVV.

This chain uses TRBV27 with TRBJ1-6; tentative D call: TRBD1 (5 bases). Germline V lookup: CDR1 MNHEY, CDR2 SMNVEV (reference sequence). V dropped 5 bases and J dropped 6 bases, with 20 bases sitting between them. This CDR3 region has 17 residues. The CDR3 DNA reads as TGTGCCAGCAGTCGTCACGGGGGGGGTCCACTTAATTCACCCCTCCACTTT. It specifies CASSRHGGGPLNSPLHF.

V usage is TRBV6-5 and J usage is TRBJ1-5; D unresolved. The V gene lost 6 bases and the J gene lost 6 bases, with 12 bases spanning the gap. Germline values: CDR1 MNHEY, CDR2 SVGAGI. This CDR3 region has 13 residues. This CDR3 reads CASSAHRGQPQHF. The CDR3 bases are TGTGCCAGCAGCGCCCATAGAGGTCAGCCCCAGCATTTT.

The genes are TRBV18 and TRBJ1-5; D not certain. V shed 1 base and J shed 5 bases, with 15 bases lying between them. This CDR3 spans 16 amino acids. From germline, CDR1 is KGHSH and CDR2 LQKENI. CDR3 DNA: TGTGCCAGCTCACCACAGGTACAGTCATTAGATCAGCCCCAGCATTTT. Amino acid sequence: CASSPQVQSLDQPQHF.

The J gene is TRBJ1-1, the V gene TRBV2; TRBD1 aligns across 8 bases. After removal of 3 bases from V and 7 bases from J, the junction contained 7 bases not matched to a gene. CDR3 length: 14 residues. From germline, CDR1 is SNHLY and CDR2 FYNNEI. This chain's CDR3 is CASSEYRGLSEAFF. The CDR3 DNA follows: TGTGCCAGCAGTGAGTACAGGGGGTTGAGTGAAGCTTTCTTT.

V gene TRBV27 combines with J gene TRBJ1-2; 7 nucleotides match TRBD1. The V segment lost 8 bases and the J segment 4 bases; nucleotides outside the gene matches: 19. Germline CDR1 reads MNHEY; CDR2 reads SMNVEV (reference sequence). This CDR3 has 17 amino acids. CDR3 amino acids: CASRRSGQLHQFYGYTF. The CDR3 DNA reads as TGTGCCAGCCGAAGATCGGGACAGCTCCATCAATTCTATGGCTACACCTTC.

The chain uses TRBV4-3 and TRBJ1-2; D possibly corresponds to TRBD1 (5 bases). In germline, CDR1 is LGHNA, CDR2 YSLEER. The length of the CDR3 is 15 residues. Between the trimmed V and J ends, which lost 3 bases and 2 bases, there was a span of 13 bases. The CDR3 coding sequence is TGCGCCAGCAGCCAGAGTGGAGGGACGAACTATGGCTACACCTTC. Translated, it gives CASSQSGGTNYGYTF.

This clone was observed once. The gene calls are TRBV24-1 and TRBJ1-6, with 8 bases aligning to TRBD1. CDR3 size: 15 residues. V shed 4 bases and J 6 bases; nucleotides not matched to a gene: 4. CDR1 and CDR2 from the germline V gene are KGHDR and SFDVKD. The CDR3 loop is CATSDSGQVNSPLHF. CDR3 DNA: TGTGCCACCAGTGACTCGGGACAGGTTAATTCACCCCTCCACTTT.

The table lists this clone with a few counts. The rearrangement uses TRBV27 and TRBJ1-6; no clear D. The V and J ends lost 4 bases and 14 bases respectively, with 12 bases between them. The CDR3 sequence is 12 residues long. Germline values: CDR1 MNHEY, CDR2 SMNVEV (reference sequence). In nucleotides, the CDR3 is TGTGCCAGCAGTTCGAAAGGGAGTTCCCTCCACTTT. It specifies CASSSKGSSLHF.

The V gene is TRBV4-3, the J gene TRBJ1-5; D may be TRBD1 (5 bases). V lost 3 bases to trimming and J lost 4 bases, with 13 bases between them. The CDR3 contains 15 residues. The germline CDR1 and CDR2 sequences are LGHNA and YSLEER. Written as DNA, the CDR3 is TGCGCCAGCAGCCATACGGCAGGGATTAATCAGCCCCAGCATTTT. Translation: CASSHTAGINQPQHF.